A single sample gave rise to the 9 T cell receptor beta chains below, sequenced in a study of T cell clonality in common variable immunodeficiency. Using immunoSEQ multiplex PCR, the repertoire was profiled, and TCRdb retains in-frame clones only, with some absent. Recorded here are about 28,000 clones, none singletons. Sequencing input: peripheral blood mononuclear cells. These receptors were collected from a person aged 18 to 70 in good health.

In its sample, this clone was seen many times. Coverage ceases 3 residues before the CDR3 finishes, and the germline J gene fills in the end. This chain joins TRBV20-1 and TRBJ1-5, with TRBD1 matching 9 bases. From germline, CDR1 is DFQATT and CDR2 SNEGSKA (reference sequence). The trim removed 5 bases at V and 5 bases at J, leaving 7 bases unmatched. The CDR3 spans 14 residues. The sequenced CDR3 bases are TGCAGTGCTGCTAAACAGGGGGCGCATCAGCCC. The encoded protein is CSAAKQGAHQP. The CDR3, in full, reads CSAAKQGAHQPQHF.

This clone was counted at least ten times. The read falls 3 residues short of the CDR3 end, and the missing part is taken from the germline J gene. V is TRBV7-2 and J is TRBJ1-1; tentatively, D is TRBD1 (6 bases). The length of the CDR3 is 14 residues. CDR1 SGHTA and CDR2 FQGNSA come from the germline V gene. V dropped 1 base and J dropped 5 bases, with 11 bases sitting between them. The CDR3 region is CASSLVSGVTEAFF. CDR3 DNA, as far as it was read: TGTGCCAGCAGCTTAGTTTCAGGGGTGACTGAA.

This clone was seen only a few times. The CDR3 goes on 3 residues after the read ends, and that part is filled in from the germline J gene. J is TRBJ2-7 and V is TRBV11-3, with a possible D match to TRBD1 (5 bases). The CDR3 consists of 12 residues. Germline assignment: CDR1 SGHNT and CDR2 YENEEA. Trimming removed 2 bases at V and 5 bases at J, with 7 bases between. The part of the CDR3 DNA that was read is TGTGCCAGCAGCTTAAGACAGCACGAG. This codes for CASSLRQHE. The CDR3 as a whole reads CASSLRQHEQYF.

For this clone: The read halts 3 residues ahead of the CDR3 end, with the missing end drawn from the germline J gene. This rearrangement joins TRBV18 to TRBJ1-4; TRBD1 matches at 9 bases. The germline V gene encodes CDR1 KGHSH and CDR2 LQKENI. CDR3 length: 16 residues. CDR3 residues: CASSPAGTGFESPLFF. The CDR3 bases that were read are TGTGCCAGCTCACCAGCCGGGACAGGGTTTGAATCACCA.

This clone was counted ten times or more. The CDR3 end falls 3 residues outside the read, so it is completed with the germline J gene. This chain links TRBV20-1 with TRBJ2-2, with 8 bases that match TRBD1. Germline values: CDR1 DFQATT, CDR2 SNEGSKA (reference sequence). Germline trimming cut 6 bases from V and 4 bases from J; bases unmatched to any gene: 4. This CDR3 region has 13 residues. The part of the CDR3 DNA that was read is TGCAGTGCAGGACAGGGATTCACCGGGGAG. Amino acid sequence: CSAGQGFTGE. Given in full, the CDR3 is CSAGQGFTGELFF.

This clone was observed many times. Read data end 3 residues before the CDR3 end; the end is taken from the germline J gene. The rearrangement links TRBV6-1 to TRBJ1-5; D perhaps matches TRBD1 (5 bases). Germline CDR1 is MNHNS and CDR2 is SASEGT. V lost 4 bases to trimming and J lost 7 bases, with 14 bases between them. This CDR3 has 14 amino acids. The sequenced part of the CDR3 DNA is TGTGCCAGCAGTGTGGCAGGGTCAAGGCAGCCC. Translation: CASSVAGSRQP. The entire CDR3 reads CASSVAGSRQPQHF.

Comments on this clone: From the germline J gene comes the end of the CDR3, since the read stops 3 residues before it. The chain recombines TRBV11-2 with TRBJ1-1; 9 bases agree with TRBD1. Trimming took 8 bases from V and 7 from J; bases not matched to a gene: 14. CDR3 size: 15 residues. Germline values: CDR1 SGHAT, CDR2 FQNNGV. CDR3 DNA (partial): TGTGCCAGCCAGGAAACACAGGGGGCGCCTGGTGAA. Its protein product is CASQETQGAPGE. The full-length CDR3 reads as CASQETQGAPGEAFF.

This clone has a count of ten or more. Read coverage stops 3 residues before the CDR3 terminus; the germline J gene supplies the remainder. The chain employs TRBV5-6 and TRBJ2-1, with TRBD1 matching 10 bases. The ends lost 1 base at V and 6 bases at J; junction bases unmatched: 4. Per the germline V gene, CDR1 is SGHDT and CDR2 is YYEEEE. The CDR3 loop spans 15 amino acids. The sequenced CDR3 bases are TGTGCCAGCAGCTTGCCGGGACAGGGGTTCAATGAG. It yields the protein CASSLPGQGFNE. From start to end, the CDR3 is CASSLPGQGFNEQFF. Based on the CDR3 plus reference TRBV5-6 and TRBJ2-1, the full variable domain is DAGVTQSPTHLIKTRGQQVTLRCSPKSGHDTVSWYQQALGQGPQFIFQYYEEEERQRGNFPDRFSGHQFPNYSSELNVNALLLGDSALYLCASSLPGQGFNEQFFGPGTRLTVL.

This clone was detected ten times or more. Sequencing ends 3 residues short of the CDR3 end; the germline J gene provides the rest. This chain uses TRBV27 with TRBJ1-4; D call uncertain. Germline assignment: CDR1 MNHEY and CDR2 SMNVEV (reference sequence). Trimming left V 7 bases short and J 0 bases short, with 9 bases between. The CDR3 sequence is 14 residues long. This CDR3 is CASIKAATNEKLFF. The covered CDR3 bases are TGTGCCAGCATTAAGGCGGCAACTAATGAAAAA. The full variable domain, rest sourced from reference TRBV27 and TRBJ1-4, is EAQVTQNPRYLITVTGKKLTVTCSQNMNHEYMSWYRQDPGLGLRQIYYSMNVEVTDKGDVPEGYKVSRKEKRNFPLILESPSPNQTSLYFCASIKAATNEKLFFGSGTQLSVL.